This TCR beta chain emerged from a study of identifying expanded T cells in peripheral blood. This clone has a single count. As yet, its antigen is unknown. No infections or other immune events were documented during collection. Study-level points and caveats: Differentially abundant clones: around 1.2 between replicates, about 17 at two to three weeks, 19 to 20 at four. Clone count variance between roughly 2-week samples rose with total template count.

Sequencing used immunoSEQ multiplex PCR; TCRdb keeps in-frame clones, though not all of them. Of approximately 86,000 clones listed, roughly 84% are singletons. Germline CDR1 reads MNHEY; CDR2 reads SVGAGI. CDR3 length: 16 residues. Trimming left V 2 bases short and J 1 base short, with 14 bases between. This chain joins TRBV6-5 and TRBJ2-5, with TRBD2 as a possible D gene (6 bases). The sequence came from a person aged 18 to 70 in good health. The sample comprised blood. The CDR3 protein is CASSYGGTPTQETQYF. Written as DNA, the CDR3 is TGTGCCAGCAGTTACGGGGGGACTCCAACCCAAGAGACCCAGTACTTC.